Shown below are 10 T cell receptor beta chains from a single sample sequenced in a study of blood T cell repertoires in COVID-19. Clones were sequenced by immunoSEQ multiplex PCR, and TCRdb holds only the in-frame ones, with some missing. This sample has around 200,000 clones; 65% to 90% occur once, and the top ten carry roughly 4.9%. The sequencing sample was made of peripheral blood. Receptors originate from a human donor in a cohort sampled during active COVID-19.

A single count supports this clone. The genes are TRBV28 and TRBJ2-7, with TRBD2 matching 9 bases. The germline CDR1 and CDR2 sequences are MDHEN and SYDVKM. The V and J ends lost 2 bases and 0 bases, in that order; junction bases with no gene match: 5. CDR3 length: 16 residues. The CDR3 is CASSLLAGLSSYEQYF. The CDR3 DNA reads TGTGCCAGCAGTTTACTAGCGGGACTAAGCTCCTACGAGCAGTACTTC.

The gene calls are TRBV3-1 (or the pseudogene TRBV3-2) and TRBJ2-6, with 8 positions matching TRBD1. This CDR3 is built from 19 residues. Germline CDR1 and CDR2: LGHDT and YNNKEL (reference sequence). J was trimmed by 0 bases and V by 4 bases; bases with no gene match: 11. The CDR3 sequence is CASSLPLGTGGSGANVLTF. The CDR3 region has the DNA TGTGCCAGCAGCCTCCCTTTAGGGACAGGTGGCTCTGGGGCCAACGTCCTGACTTTC.

This clone was picked up a small number of times. This chain joins TRBV27 and TRBJ2-7; 9 bases align to TRBD1. The CDR3 is 14 amino acids. Germline CDR1 is MNHEY and CDR2 is SMNVEV (reference sequence). The V and J ends lost 5 bases and 4 bases, in that order; junction bases with no gene match: 6. The CDR3 reads CASSRRDRVYEQYF. CDR3 in DNA: TGTGCCAGCAGTCGCCGGGACAGGGTGTACGAGCAGTACTTC.

J is TRBJ1-5 and V is TRBV4-1; D might be TRBD1 (5 bases). This CDR3 spans 15 amino acids. Germline V gene data show CDR1 as MGHRA and CDR2 as YSYEKL. The germline V and J ends were trimmed by 6 bases and 2 bases, with 14 bases remaining between them. The CDR3 loop is CASSRFTGGNQPQHF. DNA of the CDR3: TGCGCCAGCAGTAGGTTTACAGGCGGCAATCAGCCCCAGCATTTT.

The V gene is TRBV6-5, the J gene TRBJ1-2, with 7 bases lining up with TRBD1. Germline CDR1 is MNHEY and CDR2 is SVGAGI. The CDR3 loop spans 14 amino acids. Trimming removed 5 bases from V and 4 bases from J; junction bases left unmatched: 7. CDR3 nucleotide sequence: TGTGCCAGCAGTCCGGACAGGCGGGGCTATGGCTACACCTTC. This gives the protein CASSPDRRGYGYTF.

This clone was counted a few times. The CDR3 spells CASSLAPSGSPLHF. The CDR3 bases are TGTGCCAGCAGTTTAGCCCCCTCCGGGTCACCCCTCCACTTT. The chain joins TRBV28 to TRBJ1-6; D unresolved. The germline CDR1 and CDR2 sequences are MDHEN and SYDVKM. V was clipped by 2 bases and J by 10 bases, with 12 bases between them. CDR3 length equals 14 residues.

The sample holds a few counts of this clone. The V call is TRBV5-1, the J call TRBJ2-7; 9 nucleotides agree with TRBD1. V shed 4 bases, J shed 5 bases, and the junction held 10 bases outside the gene matches. CDR1 and CDR2 from the germline V gene are SGHRS and YFSETQ. The length of the CDR3 is 15 residues. CDR3 nucleotide sequence: TGCGCCAGCAGCCGTTGGGAACAGGGGGCAGACGAGCAGTACTTC. Its translation is CASSRWEQGADEQYF.

The rearrangement joins TRBV6-6 to TRBJ2-5, with 8 bases matching TRBD2. Trimming took 0 bases from V and 0 from J; bases not matched to a gene: 3. Germline-derived CDR1 and CDR2 are MNHNY and SVGAGI (reference sequence). The CDR3 is made up of 16 amino acids. This CDR3 is CASSYSVAGHQETQYF. CDR3 nucleotide sequence: TGTGCCAGCAGTTACTCGGTAGCGGGGCACCAAGAGACCCAGTACTTC.

This clone was observed once. This rearrangement joins TRBV7-2 to TRBJ2-1; TRBD2 might be the D (6 bases). The CDR3 consists of 16 residues. Germline loops: CDR1 SGHTA, CDR2 FQGNSA. Trimming took off 5 bases at V and 0 bases at J, with 14 bases between the two ends. As DNA, the CDR3 is TGTGCCAGCAGCCTGAGGACTATCCTCTCCTACAATGAGCAGTTCTTC. Residues: CASSLRTILSYNEQFF.

V is TRBV10-3 and J is TRBJ1-5; D may be TRBD1 (6 bases). Germline-derived CDR1 and CDR2 are ENHRY and SYGVKD. Trimming took off 0 bases at V and 5 bases at J, with 17 bases between the two ends. This CDR3 has 17 amino acids. CDR3 in DNA: TGTGCCATCAGTGAGTCCTCTCCGGGGGGGCGCGATCAGCCCCAGCATTTT. Protein sequence: CAISESSPGGRDQPQHF.